A selection of T cell receptor beta chains follows, all from one sample in a study of long-term antiretroviral therapy in people with HIV. The table came from immunoSEQ multiplex PCR; TCRdb's copy has only in-frame clones and leaves some out. The data contain tens of thousands of clones, approximately 93% of them singletons. Sequencing was performed on unsorted PBMCs, taken 7.6 years after starting antiretroviral therapy. The receptor set was obtained from a woman in her forties with HIV. The CDR3 runs from the conserved cysteine through the conserved F or W. Fields, in order: V gene, J gene, D gene, clone size, CDR3 protein, CDR3 DNA. The D gene is left open where the match is weak. Clone size is given for some rows only: seen once, a few or many times, or a class if the clone is expanded.

V gene: TRBV6-6
J gene: TRBJ1-1
D gene: NA
clone size: NA
CDR3 protein: CASSYSSGEAFF
CDR3 DNA: TGTGCCAGCAGTTACTCGTCGGGTGAAGCTTTCTTT

V gene: TRBV6-1
J gene: TRBJ2-3
D gene: TRBD2
clone size: NA
CDR3 protein: CASRGKAGSTDTQYF
CDR3 DNA: TGTGCCAGCAGGGGGAAAGCGGGATCCACAGATACGCAGTATTTT

V gene: TRBV7-2
J gene: TRBJ2-1
D gene: TRBD1
clone size: once
CDR3 protein: CASSPPGQALNEQFF
CDR3 DNA: TGTGCCAGCAGCCCACCGGGACAGGCCTTAAATGAGCAGTTCTTC

V gene: TRBV4-3
J gene: TRBJ1-4
D gene: NA
clone size: NA
CDR3 protein: CASSQEGAGEKLFF
CDR3 DNA: TGCGCCAGCAGCCAAGAGGGGGCTGGTGAAAAACTGTTTTTT

V gene: TRBV5-5
J gene: TRBJ1-1
D gene: NA
clone size: NA
CDR3 protein: CASSLDAGNTEAFF
CDR3 DNA: TGTGCCAGCAGCTTGGACGCAGGAAACACTGAAGCTTTCTTT

V gene: TRBV9
J gene: TRBJ1-2
D gene: TRBD1
clone size: NA
CDR3 protein: CASSARQGNYGYTF
CDR3 DNA: TGTGCCAGCAGCGCCCGACAGGGGAACTATGGCTACACCTTC

V gene: TRBV6-4
J gene: TRBJ2-4
D gene: NA
clone size: NA
CDR3 protein: CASSEAGAEVNIQYF
CDR3 DNA: TGTGCCAGCAGTGAAGCAGGGGCTGAGGTAAACATTCAGTACTTC

V gene: TRBV19
J gene: TRBJ1-5
D gene: NA
clone size: NA
CDR3 protein: CASSPMYNQPQHF
CDR3 DNA: TGTGCCAGTAGTCCTATGTACAATCAGCCCCAGCATTTT

V gene: TRBV19
J gene: TRBJ2-1
D gene: TRBD2
clone size: NA
CDR3 protein: CASKKRGDLTEQFF
CDR3 DNA: TGTGCCAGTAAGAAGCGGGGGGACCTGACGGAGCAGTTCTTC

V gene: TRBV5-6
J gene: TRBJ1-2
D gene: NA
clone size: NA
CDR3 protein: CASSLGPGSDYGYTF
CDR3 DNA: TGTGCCAGCAGCTTGGGTCCAGGGAGTGACTATGGCTACACCTTC

V gene: TRBV5-6
J gene: TRBJ2-7
D gene: NA
clone size: once
CDR3 protein: CASSLTGSLYEQYF
CDR3 DNA: TGTGCCAGCAGCCTAACCGGGTCCCTGTACGAGCAGTACTTC

V gene: TRBV7-2
J gene: TRBJ2-2
D gene: TRBD1
clone size: NA
CDR3 protein: CASNQQGAYTGELFF
CDR3 DNA: TGTGCCAGCAACCAACAGGGGGCTTACACCGGGGAGCTGTTTTTT

V gene: TRBV4-3
J gene: TRBJ2-7
D gene: TRBD1
clone size: NA
CDR3 protein: CASSWTGASNEQYF
CDR3 DNA: TGCGCCAGCAGTTGGACAGGGGCCTCCAACGAGCAGTACTTC

V gene: TRBV19
J gene: TRBJ2-6
D gene: TRBD1
clone size: NA
CDR3 protein: CASSIDHWTGNSGANVLTF
CDR3 DNA: TGTGCCAGTAGTATAGATCACTGGACAGGGAACTCTGGGGCCAACGTCCTGACTTTC